This TCR beta chain is from a study of shared clonotypes between healthy human individuals. Findings and caveats of the study: Compared with clonotypes that all four donors shared, non-shared clonotypes had lower generation probabilities.

Germline CDR1 SGHRS, CDR2 YFSETQ. This CDR3 region has 17 residues. V lost 4 bases and J lost 5; bases outside the gene matches: 12. Concerning this clone itself: Its antigen is unknown.

Clones were sequenced by immunoSEQ multiplex PCR, and TCRdb holds only the in-frame ones, with some missing. The data show 110,000 or so clones, under 70% seen once. Sequences were obtained from memory CD8+ T cells sorted from blood. Sample subset: CD45RO+ cells pooled with CCR7-negative TemRA cells. The clonotype was recovered from a woman aged 25 to 39 in good health. The V gene is TRBV5-1, the J gene TRBJ2-5, with TRBD2 matching over 12 bases. Here the CDR3 DNA reads TGCGCCAGCAGCGCGGCCTTACTAGCGGGAGGTGGGGAGACCCAGTACTTC. It translates to CASSAALLAGGGETQYF.